This T cell receptor (beta chain) is drawn from a study of Ad26.COV2.S vaccination and SARS-CoV-2 variants. The overall study: Within the COV1001 Ad26.COV2.S trial arm, the donor was enrolled. Each vaccinee took Ad26.COV2.S intramuscularly, once or twice 56 days apart. Study-wide results and caveats: Individuals receiving vaccine had higher spike-specific TCR breadth than placebo recipients did. Recipients of either vaccine or placebo displayed similar breadth of non-spike TCRs.

This sample's treatment: roughly 19 received Ad26.COV2.S at low or high dose, single or two shots; about 5 received placebo; per-sample allocation not given. After the first vaccine or placebo injection, samples were drawn on day 63. Clones were read by immunoSEQ multiplex PCR, and TCRdb kept only the in-frame ones, dropping some. Altogether a few hundred thousand clones are present, about 91% being singletons, with the ten largest covering around 1.8%. The CDR3 totals 16 residues. The V end was cut by 4 bases, the J end by 0 bases, with 15 bases between. Germline V gene lookup returns CDR1 KGHDR and CDR2 SFDVKD. In regard to this clone: What it recognizes is unknown.

The sample was peripheral blood, taken in a trial of Ad26.COV2.S vaccine versus placebo. The source of this sequence is a person between 18 and 60 years old who received the Ad26.COV2.S COVID-19 vaccine or a placebo. The V gene is TRBV24-1, the J gene TRBJ2-7, with D hard to call. The CDR3, as DNA: TGTGCCACCAGTGACCCCTTACGGAATTTCTCCTACGAGCAGTACTTC. This encodes CATSDPLRNFSYEQYF.